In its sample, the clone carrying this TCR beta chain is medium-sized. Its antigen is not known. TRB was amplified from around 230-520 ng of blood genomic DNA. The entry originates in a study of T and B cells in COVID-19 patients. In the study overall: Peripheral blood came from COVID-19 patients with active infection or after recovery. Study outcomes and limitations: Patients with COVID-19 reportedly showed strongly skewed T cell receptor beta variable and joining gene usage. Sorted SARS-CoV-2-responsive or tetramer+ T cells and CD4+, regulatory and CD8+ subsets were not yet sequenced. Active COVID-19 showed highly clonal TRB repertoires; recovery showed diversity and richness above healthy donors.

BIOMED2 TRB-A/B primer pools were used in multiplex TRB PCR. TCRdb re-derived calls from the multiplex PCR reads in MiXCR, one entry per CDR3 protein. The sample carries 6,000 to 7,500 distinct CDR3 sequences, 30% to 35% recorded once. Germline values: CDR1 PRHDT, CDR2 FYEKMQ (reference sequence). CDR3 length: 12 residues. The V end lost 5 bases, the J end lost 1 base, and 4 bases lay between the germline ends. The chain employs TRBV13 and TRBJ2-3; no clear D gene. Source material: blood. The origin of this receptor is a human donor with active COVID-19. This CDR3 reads CASSLRTDTQYF. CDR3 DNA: TGTGCCAGCAGCCTACGCACAGATACGCAGTATTTT.